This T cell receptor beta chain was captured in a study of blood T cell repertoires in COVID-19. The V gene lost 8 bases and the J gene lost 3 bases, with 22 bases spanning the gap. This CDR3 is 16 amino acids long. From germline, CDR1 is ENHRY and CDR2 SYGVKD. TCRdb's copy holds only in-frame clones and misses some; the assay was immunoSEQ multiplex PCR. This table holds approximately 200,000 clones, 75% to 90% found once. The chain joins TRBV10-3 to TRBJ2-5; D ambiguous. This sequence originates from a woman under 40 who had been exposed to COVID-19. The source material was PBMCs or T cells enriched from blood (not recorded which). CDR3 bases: TGTGCCATCGCCGAGAAGGCGGTTTTCTCGGAAGAGACCCAGTACTTC. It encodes CAIAEKAVFSEETQYF.